The 2 T cell receptor beta chains below all came from one sample that was sequenced in a study of radiotherapy plus CTLA-4 blockade in lung cancer (dated 2018 in TCRdb). Libraries were prepared through the immunoSEQ multiplex PCR assay. TCRdb took over this immuneACCESS table, retaining in-frame rearrangements with V and J assigned. Such tables are incomplete; in checked studies, under half of the missing clones stem from an unresolved V gene, and the remainder is unexplained. The sample table shows some 34,000 clones, and 72% are seen once. Jointly, the top ten make up about a tenth of the sample. The sample here was peripheral blood, taken from a patient treated with radiotherapy plus ipilimumab. The receptors were sampled from a human donor with non-small cell lung cancer who had stable disease on radiotherapy plus ipilimumab.

This clone has only a few counts. This chain connects TRBV7-9 to TRBJ1-5, with D possibly being TRBD1 (5 bases). CDR1 and CDR2 (germline): SEHNR, FQNEAQ (reference sequence). This CDR3 is built from 12 residues. Trimming removed 8 bases from V and 4 bases from J, with 9 bases in between. The CDR3 spells CASGRDNQPQHF. In DNA, the CDR3 is TGTGCCAGCGGCAGGGATAATCAGCCCCAGCATTTT.

The sample holds a few counts of this clone. The chain uses TRBV27 and TRBJ2-1, with 9 nucleotides matching TRBD2. The length of the CDR3 is 16 residues. CDR1 is MNHEY, CDR2 SMNVEV, per germline (reference sequence). The trim removed 3 bases at V and 9 bases at J, leaving 12 bases unmatched. The CDR3, as DNA: TGTGCCAGCAGTTTGAGGGGGACTGGCGGGGGGGGTGAGCAGTTCTTC. Its translation: CASSLRGTGGGGEQFF.